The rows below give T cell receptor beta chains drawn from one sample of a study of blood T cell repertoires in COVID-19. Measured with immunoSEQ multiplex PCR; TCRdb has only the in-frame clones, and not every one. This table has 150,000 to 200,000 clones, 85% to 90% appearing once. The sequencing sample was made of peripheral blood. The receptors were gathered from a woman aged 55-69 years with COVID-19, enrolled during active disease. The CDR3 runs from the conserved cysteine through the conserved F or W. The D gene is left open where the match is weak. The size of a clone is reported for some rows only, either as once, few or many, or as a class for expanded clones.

CASSPLSGRYNEQFF,TGTGCCAGCTCACCTCTCAGCGGGCGGTACAATGAGCAGTTCTTC,TRBV18,NA,TRBJ2-1,NA
CASSSSPANYGYTF,TGTGCCAGCAGTTCTTCTCCAGCTAACTATGGCTACACCTTC,TRBV28,NA,TRBJ1-2,NA
CASSYSRRNTEAFF,TGTGCCAGCAGTTACTCCAGGCGCAACACTGAAGCTTTCTTT,TRBV6-5,NA,TRBJ1-1,NA
CASSLGGTSHHEQYF,TGTGCCAGCAGCTTAGGCGGGACTAGTCACCACGAGCAGTACTTC,TRBV11-3,NA,TRBJ2-7,TRBD2
CASIAGRGAQTEAFF,TGTGCCAGCATTGCCGGCAGGGGCGCGCAAACTGAAGCTTTCTTT,TRBV6-5,NA,TRBJ1-1,NA
CASSSSGTSGYEQYF,TGTGCCAGCAGCTCCTCCGGGACTAGCGGCTACGAGCAGTACTTC,TRBV7-6,NA,TRBJ2-7,TRBD2
CASSNGLAGLSQETQYF,TGTGCCAGCAGCAACGGACTAGCGGGACTCTCCCAAGAGACCCAGTACTTC,TRBV5-4,NA,TRBJ2-5,TRBD2
CASSFGTGTVGYTF,TGTGCCAGCAGCTTCGGGACAGGGACGGTTGGCTACACCTTC,TRBV11-3,NA,TRBJ1-2,TRBD1
CASSQDRGQETQYF,TGCGCCAGCAGCCAAGACAGGGGGCAAGAGACCCAGTACTTC,TRBV4-3,once,TRBJ2-5,TRBD1
CASSRYRGEVGANVLTF,TGTGCCAGTAGTCGGTACAGGGGCGAGGTAGGGGCCAACGTCCTGACTTTC,TRBV19,NA,TRBJ2-6,TRBD1
CASSLLSGRGTGELFF,TGTGCCAGCAGTCTCCTTAGCGGGAGGGGTACCGGGGAGCTGTTTTTT,TRBV28,NA,TRBJ2-2,TRBD2
CAISESTSYEQYF,TGTGCCATCAGTGAGTCCACTTCCTACGAGCAGTACTTC,TRBV10-3,NA,TRBJ2-7,NA
CASSQGGDSNEQFF,TGCGCCAGCAGCCAGGGGGGGGATTCAAATGAGCAGTTCTTC,TRBV4-3,NA,TRBJ2-1,TRBD2
CATSDLRTGIPDTQYF,TGTGCCACCAGTGATTTAAGGACAGGGATCCCAGATACGCAGTATTTT,TRBV24-1,NA,TRBJ2-3,TRBD1
CASSRAYSNQPQHF,TGTGCCAGCTCCAGGGCTTATAGCAATCAGCCCCAGCATTTT,TRBV27,NA,TRBJ1-5,NA
CASSLVGGSEAFF,TGTGCCAGCAGCTTAGTAGGGGGCTCTGAAGCTTTCTTT,TRBV7-8,NA,TRBJ1-1,TRBD1
CASRGGRGDTQYF,TGCGCCAGCAGAGGGGGCAGGGGAGATACGCAGTATTTT,TRBV5-1,once,TRBJ2-3,TRBD1
CASSISAYSNQPQHF,TGTGCCAGTAGTATTTCCGCGTATAGCAATCAGCCCCAGCATTTT,TRBV19,NA,TRBJ1-5,NA
CATSDLSGANVLTF,TGTGCCACCAGTGATCTTTCTGGGGCCAACGTCCTGACTTTC,TRBV24-1,few,TRBJ2-6,NA
CASSPGQGNEKLFF,TGCGCCAGCAGCCCCGGACAGGGCAATGAAAAACTGTTTTTT,TRBV5-1,NA,TRBJ1-4,TRBD1
CATSLGGSHNEKLFF,TGTGCCACCAGCTTAGGGGGCAGCCATAATGAAAAACTGTTTTTT,TRBV24-1,few,TRBJ1-4,TRBD1
CASSQWGGASYNEQFF,TGTGCCAGCAGCCAATGGGGGGGGGCATCCTACAATGAGCAGTTCTTC,TRBV14,NA,TRBJ2-1,NA
CASSKEGWGNQPQHF,TGTGCCAGCAGCAAGGAGGGGTGGGGCAATCAGCCCCAGCATTTT,TRBV21-1,few,TRBJ1-5,NA
CASSLRLAGGSGNEQFF,TGTGCCAGCAGCCTCCGCCTAGCGGGAGGTTCTGGCAATGAGCAGTTCTTC,TRBV27,NA,TRBJ2-1,TRBD2
CASSKAGQGCYGYTF,TGTGCCAGCAGCAAAGCTGGACAGGGATGCTATGGCTACACCTTC,TRBV21-1,NA,TRBJ1-2,NA
CACNRDRASPLHF,TGTGCCTGCAACCGGGACAGGGCTTCACCCCTCCACTTT,TRBV30,NA,TRBJ1-6,TRBD1
CASTPSTGTGRDNEQFF,TGTGCCAGCACCCCTTCGACGGGGACAGGGCGGGACAATGAGCAGTTCTTC,TRBV9,NA,TRBJ2-1,TRBD1
CASSVRDMNTGELFF,TGCGCCAGCAGCGTCCGGGACATGAACACCGGGGAGCTGTTTTTT,TRBV5-1,NA,TRBJ2-2,NA
CASSQGQGAYEQYF,TGTGCCAGCAGCCAGGGACAGGGGGCCTACGAGCAGTACTTC,TRBV7-9,NA,TRBJ2-7,TRBD1
CASSESTGAVYEQYF,TGTGCCAGCAGTGAATCGACAGGAGCAGTTTACGAGCAGTACTTC,TRBV6-1,NA,TRBJ2-7,NA
CASSQEAVADTQYF,TGTGCCAGCAGCCAAGAGGCGGTTGCAGATACGCAGTATTTT,TRBV7-2,NA,TRBJ2-3,NA
CASSLVEGIRTGNTIYF,TGTGCCAGCAGCTTGGTGGAGGGTATCAGAACTGGAAACACCATATATTTT,TRBV5-6,NA,TRBJ1-3,NA
CASSLGTVSREQYF,TGTGCCAGCAGCCTGGGGACAGTATCGCGGGAGCAGTACTTC,TRBV7-8,NA,TRBJ2-7,TRBD1
CASSFITRITGELFF,TGTGCCAGCAGCTTCATAACTAGGATCACCGGGGAGCTGTTTTTT,TRBV5-6,NA,TRBJ2-2,NA
CSVVGQGRANEQFF,TGCAGCGTTGTCGGGCAGGGGCGAGCCAATGAGCAGTTCTTC,TRBV29-1,few,TRBJ2-1,NA
CASSPGTGGTDTQYF,TGTGCCAGCAGTCCCGGGACAGGGGGCACAGATACGCAGTATTTT,TRBV6-5,NA,TRBJ2-3,TRBD1
CASSPSGTGGYSGANVLTF,TGTGCCAGCTCCCCTTCCGGGACAGGGGGGTATAGTGGGGCCAACGTCCTGACTTTC,TRBV19,NA,TRBJ2-6,TRBD1
CASSLVGGRGQMNTEAFF,TGTGCCAGCAGCTTAGTAGGGGGTCGGGGACAGATGAACACTGAAGCTTTCTTT,TRBV7-6,NA,TRBJ1-1,TRBD1
CATYGSPSYNEQFF,TGTGCCACTTACGGGAGCCCCTCCTACAATGAGCAGTTCTTC,TRBV19,NA,TRBJ2-1,NA
CASSFQGAHRTEAFF,TGCGCCAGCAGCTTCCAGGGGGCGCATCGGACTGAAGCTTTCTTT,TRBV5-1,NA,TRBJ1-1,TRBD1
CASTPGGTSGNEQFF,TGTGCCAGTACCCCCGGAGGGACTAGCGGGAATGAGCAGTTCTTC,TRBV19,NA,TRBJ2-1,TRBD2
CAWAGIEDQPQHF,TGTGCCTGGGCAGGGATCGAAGATCAGCCCCAGCATTTT,TRBV30,NA,TRBJ1-5,NA
CASRKEGFTEAFF,TGTGCCAGCAGGAAAGAGGGATTCACTGAAGCTTTCTTT,TRBV2,NA,TRBJ1-1,NA
CASTVNTGELFF,TGTGCCAGCACCGTGAACACCGGGGAGCTGTTTTTT,TRBV12-3/TRBV12-4,NA,TRBJ2-2,NA
CASSPPLARGNEQFF,TGTGCCAGCAGTCCCCCGCTAGCGAGAGGGAATGAGCAGTTCTTC,TRBV28,once,TRBJ2-1,NA
CASSELEREGGEQYF,TGTGCCAGCAGTGAATTGGAGCGGGAGGGCGGGGAGCAGTACTTC,TRBV25-1,NA,TRBJ2-7,TRBD2
CASSPLRETQYF,TGTGCCAGCAGCCCCCTCAGAGAGACCCAGTACTTC,TRBV7-8,NA,TRBJ2-5,NA
CASSFGLAFGNQPQHF,TGTGCCAGCAGTTTCGGACTGGCTTTTGGCAATCAGCCCCAGCATTTT,TRBV28,NA,TRBJ1-5,NA
CASSPPLGGRKNIQYF,TGTGCCAGCAGCCCTCCGTTGGGGGGGAGGAAAAACATTCAGTACTTC,TRBV7-8,NA,TRBJ2-4,TRBD2
CASTSRGGGTEAFF,TGTGCCAGCACCTCGCGGGGTGGGGGGACTGAAGCTTTCTTT,TRBV11-3,few,TRBJ1-1,NA
CASRWASYNEQFF,TGTGCCAGCAGGTGGGCCTCCTACAATGAGCAGTTCTTC,TRBV2,NA,TRBJ2-1,NA
CAISENLSGVTDTQYF,TGTGCCATCAGTGAAAATCTCTCAGGGGTAACAGATACGCAGTATTTT,TRBV10-3,NA,TRBJ2-3,NA
CASKGQARSQPQHF,TGTGCCAGTAAGGGACAGGCACGTAGTCAGCCCCAGCATTTT,TRBV19,once,TRBJ1-5,TRBD1
CASSFSTGTGSNTEAFF,TGTGCCAGCAGCTTCTCCACCGGGACAGGATCGAACACTGAAGCTTTCTTT,TRBV7-9,NA,TRBJ1-1,TRBD1
CASSYSQGAGGYEQYF,TGTGCCAGCAGTTACTCCCAGGGGGCTGGGGGTTACGAGCAGTACTTC,TRBV6-2/TRBV6-3,NA,TRBJ2-7,TRBD1